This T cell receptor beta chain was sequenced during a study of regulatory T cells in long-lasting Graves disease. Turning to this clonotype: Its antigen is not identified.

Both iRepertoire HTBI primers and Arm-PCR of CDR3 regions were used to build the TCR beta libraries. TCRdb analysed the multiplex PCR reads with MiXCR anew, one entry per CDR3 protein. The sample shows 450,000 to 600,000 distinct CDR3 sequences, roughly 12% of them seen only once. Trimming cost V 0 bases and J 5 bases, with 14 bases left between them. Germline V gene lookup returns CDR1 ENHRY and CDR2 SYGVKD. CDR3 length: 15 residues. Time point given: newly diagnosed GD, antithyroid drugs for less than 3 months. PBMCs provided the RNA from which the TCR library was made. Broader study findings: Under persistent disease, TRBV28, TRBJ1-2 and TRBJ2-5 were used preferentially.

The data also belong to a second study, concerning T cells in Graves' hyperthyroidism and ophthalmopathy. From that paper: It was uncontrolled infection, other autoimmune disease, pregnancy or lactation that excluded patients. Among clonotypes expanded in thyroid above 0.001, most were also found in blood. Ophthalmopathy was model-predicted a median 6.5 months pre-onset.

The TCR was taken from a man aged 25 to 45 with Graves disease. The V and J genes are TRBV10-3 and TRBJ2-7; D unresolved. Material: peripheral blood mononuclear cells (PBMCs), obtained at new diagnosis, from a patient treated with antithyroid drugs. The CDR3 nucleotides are TGTGCCATCAGTGAGTCGGATTATGTCCGCCACGAGCAGTACTTC. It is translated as CAISESDYVRHEQYF.